The rows below give T cell receptor beta chains drawn from one sample of a study of blood T cell repertoires in COVID-19. The table came from immunoSEQ multiplex PCR; TCRdb's copy has only in-frame clones and leaves some out. The repertoire holds fewer than 300,000 clones, with around 85% as singletons. Sequenced sample: peripheral blood. The receptors originated from a woman aged 25 to 39 with COVID-19, enrolled during active disease. Both conserved end residues are part of each CDR3.

>TRBJ2-2|TRBV5-4
CASSPRSSGDTGELFF
>TRBJ2-7|TRBV21-1
CASRPSTGCYEQYF
>TRBJ2-7|TRBV28
CASSSSRDRDAYEQYF
>TRBJ2-7|TRBV3-1/TRBV3-2
CASSQAISYEQYF
>TRBJ1-2|TRBV11-2
CASSAGTGPRDYTF
>TRBJ2-1|TRBV6-1
CASSEIGRSFLNEQFF
>TRBJ1-4|TRBV2
CAIKGGTGSEKLFF
>TRBJ1-1|TRBV12-3/TRBV12-4
CASRREGNTEAFF
>TRBJ2-5|TRBV10-3
CAISRGGRETQYF
>TRBJ1-2|TRBV18
CASSPPGRDGYTF
>TRBJ2-7|TRBV5-1
CASRSLSATDEQYF
>TRBJ1-2|TRBV21-1
CASSKGDRGNAYGYTF
>TRBJ2-5|TRBV2
CASSTETGLVSFLTQYF
>TRBJ1-2|TRBV6-5
CASSYPRLGGYGYTF
>TRBJ1-4|TRBV5-4
CASSFFQGFNEKLFF
>TRBJ1-5|TRBV7-9
CASSHSGGAQPQHF
>TRBJ1-2|TRBV28
CASKAFKEVSRGYGYTF